Listed here are 2 T cell receptor beta chains from one sample, sequenced in a study of radiotherapy plus CTLA-4 blockade in lung cancer. TCRdb's table, derived via immunoSEQ multiplex PCR, lists solely in-frame clones and lacks some. The table has over 75,000 clones, approximately 83% seen once. This specimen was peripheral blood, taken from a patient treated with radiotherapy plus ipilimumab. The receptors shown here come from a human donor with non-small cell lung cancer who had stable disease on radiotherapy plus ipilimumab.

The chain is built from TRBV4-1 and TRBJ1-2, with D uncertain. Trimming stripped 2 bases from V and 2 bases from J, with 9 bases between. CDR1 and CDR2 from the germline V gene are MGHRA and YSYEKL. The CDR3 loop spans 14 amino acids. The CDR3 is CASSQPQSNYGYTF. The CDR3 DNA reads TGCGCCAGCAGCCAACCACAGTCGAACTATGGCTACACCTTC.

This clone was counted between two and nine times. V and J are TRBV7-9 and TRBJ1-6; D remains ambiguous. Trimming cost V 1 base and J 8 bases, with 9 bases left between them. The CDR3 has 14 amino acids. Germline V gene lookup returns CDR1 SEHNR and CDR2 FQNEAQ (reference sequence). The CDR3 reads CASSLVVDYSPLHF. CDR3 coding DNA: TGTGCCAGCAGCTTAGTCGTCGACTATTCACCCCTCCACTTT.